The 24 T cell receptor beta chains presented below share a single source sample, sequenced in a study of blood T cell repertoires in COVID-19. Produced via immunoSEQ multiplex PCR; TCRdb's table is partial and in-frame only. The sample has approximately 40,000 clones, about four fifths seen once. Sequenced input: peripheral blood. The receptor set was obtained from a woman aged 60-75 years with acute or convalescent COVID-19.

The chain uses TRBV30 and TRBJ1-2; D may be TRBD1 (6 bases). V shed 7 bases and J shed 8 bases, with 20 bases lying between them. This CDR3 spans 13 amino acids. Germline CDR1 and CDR2: GTSNPN and SVGIG (reference sequence). CDR3: CASKLTAGTGYTF. CDR3 nucleotides: TGTGCCTCCAAACTAACGGCAGGGACAGGCTACACCTTC. The whole variable domain, remainder taken from reference TRBV30 and TRBJ1-2, is SQTIHQWPATLVQPVGSPLSLECTVEGTSNPNLYWYRQAAGRGLQLLFYSVGIGQISSEVPQNLSASRPQDRQFILSSKKLLLSDSGFYLCASKLTAGTGYTFGSGTRLTVV.

This chain connects TRBV7-2 to TRBJ1-1; 7 bases match TRBD1. CDR1 SGHTA and CDR2 FQGNSA come from the germline V gene. This CDR3 contains 16 residues. V lost 1 base and J lost 2; bases outside the gene matches: 7. CDR3 residues: CASSLGSGQRNTEAFF. CDR3 in DNA: TGTGCCAGCAGCTTAGGATCGGGACAGAGAAACACTGAAGCTTTCTTT.

This chain uses TRBV15 with TRBJ1-1; TRBD1 matches 8 bases. With 4 bases clipped from V and 2 bases from J, the junction kept 6 bases outside the gene matches. CDR1 LNHNV and CDR2 YYDKDF come from the germline V gene (reference sequence). The CDR3 contains 15 residues. The CDR3 loop is CATSKGGTGNTEAFF. The DNA for the CDR3 is TGTGCCACCAGCAAAGGGGGGACAGGTAACACTGAAGCTTTCTTT.

The chain couples TRBV6-5 to TRBJ1-1, with TRBD1 as a possible D gene (6 bases). The CDR3 has 13 residues. CDR1 is MNHEY and CDR2 is SVGAGI in the germline V gene. Trimming took 7 bases from V and 1 from J, leaving 10 bases between them. The CDR3 is CASNGQWNTEAFF. The DNA for the CDR3 is TGTGCCAGCAACGGACAGTGGAACACTGAAGCTTTCTTT.

The chain has TRBV18 and TRBJ2-2; D uncertain. Trimming pared 1 base from V and 0 bases from J, leaving 6 bases between. CDR1 is KGHSH and CDR2 is LQKENI in the germline V gene. The CDR3 runs 15 residues. For the CDR3, the DNA is TGTGCCAGCTCACCACAGAGTACGAACACCGGGGAGCTGTTTTTT. Its translation: CASSPQSTNTGELFF.

The V call is TRBV2, the J call TRBJ2-1, with 13 bases identical to TRBD2. Germline V gene data show CDR1 as SNHLY and CDR2 as FYNNEI. The CDR3 totals 17 residues. V lost 6 bases and J lost 9; bases outside the gene matches: 14. The CDR3 protein is CASRTGLAGILFPEQFF. CDR3 sequence (DNA): TGTGCCAGCAGGACGGGACTAGCGGGAATCCTTTTCCCTGAGCAGTTCTTC.

The J gene is TRBJ1-1, the V gene TRBV3-1 (or the pseudogene TRBV3-2); 7 bases are a match to TRBD1. The CDR3 is 12 residues long. V gave up 2 bases and J gave up 11 bases; unmatched junction bases: 5. Germline CDR1 reads LGHDT; CDR2 reads YNNKEL (reference sequence). The CDR3 bases are TGTGCCAGCAGCCAAATAGACAGGGCGGCTTTCTTT. Protein sequence: CASSQIDRAAFF.

Only one count was recorded for this clone. The chain links TRBV11-3 to TRBJ2-7; D might be TRBD1 (6 bases). The CDR3 covers 16 residues. Germline-derived CDR1 and CDR2 are SGHNT and YENEEA. The germline V and J ends were trimmed by 5 bases and 4 bases, with 21 bases remaining between them. The CDR3 region has the DNA TGTGCCAGCAGCCCCGGCGGACAGCGACCCTCTTACGAGCAGTACTTC. Its translation: CASSPGGQRPSYEQYF.

The chain employs TRBV9 and TRBJ2-1; 10 bases match TRBD2. Germline-derived CDR1 and CDR2 are SGDLS and YYNGEE. J lost 5 bases, V lost 3 bases, and 5 bases had no gene match. This CDR3 has 15 amino acids. The CDR3 DNA reads TGTGCCAGCAGCGCCAGCGGGAGGGATCACAATGAGCAGTTCTTC. This sequence encodes CASSASGRDHNEQFF.

CDR3 region: CASSVEGDPGNTIYF. The CDR3 nucleotides read TGTGCCAGCAGCGTAGAAGGGGATCCTGGAAACACCATATATTTT. The chain joins TRBV9 to TRBJ1-3, with a possible D match to TRBD1 (5 bases). CDR1 is SGDLS and CDR2 is YYNGEE in the germline V gene. Between the trimmed V and J ends, which lost 0 bases and 2 bases, there was a span of 9 bases. The CDR3 length is 15 residues.

The chain is built from TRBV7-9 and TRBJ1-1; D is uncertain. The CDR3 contains 11 residues. CDR1 and CDR2 (germline): SEHNR, FQNEAQ (reference sequence). Trimming took 1 base from V and 6 from J, leaving 3 bases between them. The CDR3 bases are TGTGCCAGCAGCTTAGTATCTGAAGCTTTCTTT. Protein product: CASSLVSEAFF.

This clone was recorded once. The chain employs TRBV4-2 and TRBJ2-7; TRBD2 matches 10 bases. Trimming took 0 bases from V and 6 from J; bases not matched to a gene: 11. The CDR3 runs to 17 residues. Looked up from germline, CDR1 is LGHNA and CDR2 is YNFKEQ. The CDR3 sequence: CASSQDSFQRGGSEQYF. The CDR3 region has the DNA TGTGCCAGCAGCCAAGATTCATTCCAGCGGGGGGGATCCGAGCAGTACTTC.

The chain links TRBV7-6 to TRBJ1-1; no definite D call. Trimming cost V 0 bases and J 1 base, with 3 bases left between them. The CDR3 extends over 13 amino acids. Germline-derived CDR1 and CDR2 are SGHVS and FNYEAQ. CDR3 nucleotide sequence: TGTGCCAGCAGCTTAGCCCGGAACACTGAAGCTTTCTTT. This encodes CASSLARNTEAFF.

In this sample, this clone turned up a few times. V usage is TRBV4-1 and J usage is TRBJ1-5; D possibly corresponds to TRBD1 (6 bases). The CDR3 runs 14 residues. Looked up from germline, CDR1 is MGHRA and CDR2 is YSYEKL. Trimming pared 0 bases from V and 7 bases from J, leaving 10 bases between. The CDR3 is CASSQDQGRQPQHF. The CDR3 DNA reads as TGCGCCAGCAGCCAAGACCAGGGGAGACAGCCCCAGCATTTT.

V gene TRBV3-1 (or the pseudogene TRBV3-2) combines with J gene TRBJ2-1; 7 bases line up with TRBD2. In germline, CDR1 is LGHDT, CDR2 YNNKEL (reference sequence). The V gene end was trimmed by 4 bases and the J gene end by 4 bases; junction bases not matched to a gene: 10. CDR3 length equals 16 residues. CDR3 protein: CASSPVGGGIYNEQFF. The CDR3 DNA reads as TGTGCCAGCAGCCCAGTGGGCGGGGGTATTTACAATGAGCAGTTCTTC.

The chain links TRBV11-3 to TRBJ2-2; D is ambiguous. The germline V gene has CDR1 SGHNT and CDR2 YENEEA. The CDR3 loop spans 14 amino acids. V lost 1 base and J 0 bases, leaving 3 bases between the germline ends. The CDR3 loop reads CASSLVANTGELFF. In DNA form, the CDR3 reads TGTGCCAGCAGCTTAGTAGCGAACACCGGGGAGCTGTTTTTT.

The chain carries TRBV7-3 and TRBJ1-6; a possible D gene is TRBD1 (6 bases). CDR3 size: 17 residues. The V end lost 10 bases, the J end lost 10 bases, and 29 bases lay between the germline ends. Germline lookup yields CDR1 SGHTA and CDR2 FQGTGA. The CDR3 region is CANPPEVRGEIGSPLHF. In nucleotides, the CDR3 is TGTGCCAACCCACCAGAGGTCAGGGGAGAGATTGGGTCACCCCTCCACTTT.

The chain links TRBV10-2 to TRBJ2-1; 9 nucleotides match TRBD2. The CDR3 runs to 16 residues. The V and J ends lost 6 bases and 7 bases, in that order; junction bases with no gene match: 13. From germline, CDR1 is WSHSY and CDR2 SAAADI. In nucleotides, the CDR3 is TGCGCCAGCAGACCCGGGGGTAGCGGGAGCGGGAATGAGCAGTTCTTC. It is translated as CASRPGGSGSGNEQFF.

The V gene is TRBV19, the J gene TRBJ1-2; D gene unclear. Germline CDR1 is LNHDA and CDR2 is SQIVND (reference sequence). The CDR3 totals 15 residues. V dropped 8 bases and J dropped 0 bases, with 16 bases sitting between them. CDR3 sequence (DNA): TGTGCCAGTGGGGAGTTCTCTGGCCCTAACTATGGCTACACCTTC. As protein: CASGEFSGPNYGYTF.

This sequence joins TRBV28 and TRBJ1-2; TRBD1 matches at 7 bases. J gave up 6 bases and V 6 bases, and 7 bases lay outside the gene matches. The germline V gene encodes CDR1 MDHEN and CDR2 SYDVKM. This CDR3 is 13 amino acids long. The CDR3 region is CASRPDRVHGYTF. The CDR3 region has the DNA TGTGCCAGCAGACCAGACAGGGTGCATGGCTACACCTTC.

The genes are TRBV2 and TRBJ2-4; tentative D call: TRBD2 (6 bases). The CDR3 loop spans 15 amino acids. CDR1 is SNHLY, CDR2 FYNNEI, per germline. V dropped 4 bases and J dropped 0 bases, with 10 bases sitting between them. Here the CDR3 reads CASSVEGVAKNIQYF. The DNA of the CDR3 is TGTGCCAGCAGTGTGGAGGGAGTAGCCAAAAACATTCAGTACTTC. Full variable domain (rest looked up from reference TRBV2 and TRBJ2-4): EPEVTQTPSHQVTQMGQEVILRCVPISNHLYFYWYRQILGQKVEFLVSFYNNEISEKSEIFDDQFSVERPDGSNFTLKIRSTKLEDSAMYFCASSVEGVAKNIQYFGAGTRLSVL.

This clone was recorded a few times. This chain uses TRBV29-1 with TRBJ1-5, with D hard to call. The CDR3 covers 13 residues. The germline gives CDR1 SQVTM, CDR2 ANQGSEA. V lost 5 bases to trimming and J lost 0 bases, with 8 bases between them. CDR3 nucleotide sequence: TGCAGCGTTTTAGAAAATAGCAATCAGCCCCAGCATTTT. Its translation: CSVLENSNQPQHF.

The gene calls are TRBV19 and TRBJ1-2; 7 bases match TRBD1. The CDR3 has 18 amino acids. The J segment lost 6 bases and the V segment lost 5 bases, leaving 21 bases of the junction unmatched. Per germline, CDR1 LNHDA and CDR2 SQIVND (reference sequence). The DNA of the CDR3 is TGTGCCAGTAGTCCCTACGCCGGGACAGCGACCAGTTGGCATGGCTACACCTTC. Protein product: CASSPYAGTATSWHGYTF.

The chain joins TRBV15 to TRBJ1-5; no clear D. The germline V and J ends were trimmed by 0 bases and 0 bases, with 6 bases remaining between them. This CDR3 is 15 amino acids long. Germline V gene sequence: CDR1 LNHNV, CDR2 YYDKDF (reference sequence). This CDR3 is CATSRDFSSNQPQHF. The CDR3 DNA sequence: TGTGCCACCAGCAGAGATTTCTCTAGCAATCAGCCCCAGCATTTT.